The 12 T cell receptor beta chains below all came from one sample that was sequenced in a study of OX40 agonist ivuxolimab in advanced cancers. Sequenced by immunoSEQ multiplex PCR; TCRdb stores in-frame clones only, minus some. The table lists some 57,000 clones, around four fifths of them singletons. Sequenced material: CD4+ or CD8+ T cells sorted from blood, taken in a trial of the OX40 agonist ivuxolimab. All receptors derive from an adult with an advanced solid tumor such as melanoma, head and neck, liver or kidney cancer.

The CDR3 nucleotides are TGTGCCAGCAGCCGGGGACAGGGATACGAGCAGTACTTC. This sequence encodes CASSRGQGYEQYF. J is TRBJ2-7 and V is TRBV5-4; 9 bases are a match to TRBD1. This CDR3 is built from 13 residues. The V segment lost 4 bases and the J segment 4 bases; nucleotides outside the gene matches: 3. Germline lookup yields CDR1 SGHNT and CDR2 YYREEE (reference sequence).

CDR3 sequence (DNA): TGCAGCGGATCCAGTAGCGGGTTAGGGACCCAGTACTTC. Translated, it gives CSGSSSGLGTQYF. The chain combines TRBV29-1 with TRBJ2-5, with 7 positions matching TRBD2. Per the germline V gene, CDR1 is SQVTM and CDR2 is ANQGSEA. The CDR3 spans 13 residues. The V and J ends lost 7 bases and 7 bases, in that order; junction bases with no gene match: 12.

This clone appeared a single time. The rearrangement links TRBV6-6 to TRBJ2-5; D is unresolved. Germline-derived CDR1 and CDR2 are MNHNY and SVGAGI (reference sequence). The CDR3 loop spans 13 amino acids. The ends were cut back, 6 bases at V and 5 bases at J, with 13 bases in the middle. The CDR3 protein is CASSPSRGETQYF. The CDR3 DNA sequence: TGTGCCAGCAGCCCTTCACGCGGCGAGACCCAGTACTTC.

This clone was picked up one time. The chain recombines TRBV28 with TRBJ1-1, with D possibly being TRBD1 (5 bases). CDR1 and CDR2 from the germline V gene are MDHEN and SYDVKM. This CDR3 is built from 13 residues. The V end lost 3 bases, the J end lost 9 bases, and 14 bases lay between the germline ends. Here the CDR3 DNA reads TGTGCCAGCAGTTTGACACACGGGACGAAAGCTTTCTTT. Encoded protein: CASSLTHGTKAFF.

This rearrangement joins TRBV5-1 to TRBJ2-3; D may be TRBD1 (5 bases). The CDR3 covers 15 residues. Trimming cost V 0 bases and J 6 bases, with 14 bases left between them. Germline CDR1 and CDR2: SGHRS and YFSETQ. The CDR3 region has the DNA TGCGCCAGCAGCTTGGACGGCAGGGCCAGGGATACGCAGTATTTT. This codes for CASSLDGRARDTQYF.

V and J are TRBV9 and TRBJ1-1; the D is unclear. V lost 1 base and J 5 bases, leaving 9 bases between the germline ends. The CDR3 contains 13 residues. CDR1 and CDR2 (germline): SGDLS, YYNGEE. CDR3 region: CASSVYPRTEAFF. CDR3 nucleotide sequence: TGTGCCAGCAGCGTATACCCCCGAACTGAAGCTTTCTTT.

CDR3 sequence (DNA): TGTGCCTGGAGTGTACATGAGAACACTGAAGCTTTCTTT. Its protein product is CAWSVHENTEAFF. The gene calls are TRBV30 and TRBJ1-1; D unresolved. The CDR3 runs 13 residues. The V gene's germline CDR1 is GTSNPN and CDR2 SVGIG (reference sequence). V was cut by 0 bases and J by 1 base, with 6 bases left in between. Full variable domain (rest looked up from reference TRBV30 and TRBJ1-1): SQTIHQWPATLVQPVGSPLSLECTVEGTSNPNLYWYRQAAGRGLQLLFYSVGIGQISSEVPQNLSASRPQDRQFILSSKKLLLSDSGFYLCAWSVHENTEAFFGQGTRLTVV.

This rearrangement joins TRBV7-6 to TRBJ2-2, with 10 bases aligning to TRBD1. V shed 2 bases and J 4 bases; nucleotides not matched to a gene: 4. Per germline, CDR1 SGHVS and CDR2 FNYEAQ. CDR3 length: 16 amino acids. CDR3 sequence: CASSLTGQGFTGELFF. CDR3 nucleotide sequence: TGTGCCAGCAGCTTAACGGGACAGGGGTTCACCGGGGAGCTGTTTTTT.

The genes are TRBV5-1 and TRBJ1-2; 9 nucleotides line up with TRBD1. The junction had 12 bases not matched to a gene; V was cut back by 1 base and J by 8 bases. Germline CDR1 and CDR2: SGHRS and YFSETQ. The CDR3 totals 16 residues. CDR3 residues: CASSLSSGQGGRGYTF. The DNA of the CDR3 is TGCGCCAGCAGCTTGAGCTCGGGACAGGGCGGGAGAGGCTACACCTTC.

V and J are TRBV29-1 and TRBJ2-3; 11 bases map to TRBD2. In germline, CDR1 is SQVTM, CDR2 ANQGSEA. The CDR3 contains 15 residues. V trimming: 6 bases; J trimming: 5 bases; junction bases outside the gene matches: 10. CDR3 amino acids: CSVLGLAEGGDTQYF. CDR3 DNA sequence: TGCAGCGTCCTGGGACTAGCGGAGGGGGGAGATACGCAGTATTTT.

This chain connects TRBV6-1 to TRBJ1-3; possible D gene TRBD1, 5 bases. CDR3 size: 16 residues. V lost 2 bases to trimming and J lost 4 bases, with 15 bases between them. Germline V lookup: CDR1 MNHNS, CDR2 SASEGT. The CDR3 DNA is TGTGCCAGCAGTGAATCGGTGGCCAGGGAAGGAAACACCATATATTTT. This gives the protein CASSESVAREGNTIYF.

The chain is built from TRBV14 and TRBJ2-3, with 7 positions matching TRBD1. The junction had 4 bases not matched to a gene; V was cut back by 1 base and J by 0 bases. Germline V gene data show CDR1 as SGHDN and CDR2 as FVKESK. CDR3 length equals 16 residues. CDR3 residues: CASSQGDSPSTDTQYF. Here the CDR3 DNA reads TGTGCCAGCAGCCAAGGGGACAGCCCGAGCACAGATACGCAGTATTTT.